Below, one T cell receptor (beta chain) is given with its context. Under the authors' procedure: Amplification of reference gene primers provided the estimated nucleated cell counts. Sequencing was performed with immunoSEQ multiplex PCR; in TCRdb, only in-frame clones are kept and a portion is missing. V and J calls and clone size are copied from that table; D and trimming were computed from the DNA. This table has roughly 400,000 clones, 80% to 95% appearing once. Germline CDR1 is SGHTA and CDR2 is FQGNSA. The CDR3 is 13 amino acids. V lost 3 bases and J 5 bases, leaving 10 bases between the germline ends. Cohort assignment relied on participant-reported clinical history. This sample stems from a study of blood T cell repertoires in COVID-19. The overall study: Acute and convalescent COVID-19 samples came from the United States, Italy and Spain.

Sequencing was done on a sample of PBMCs or T cells enriched from blood (not recorded which). J is TRBJ1-2 and V is TRBV7-2, with D possibly matching TRBD1 (6 bases). This TCR was recovered from a woman aged 35 to 49 who had been exposed to COVID-19. The CDR3, as DNA: TGTGCCAGCAGCTTCTACAGGGAATATGGCTACACCTTC. Amino acids: CASSFYREYGYTF. Combining the CDR3 with reference TRBV7-2 and TRBJ1-2 gives the whole variable domain GAGVSQSPSNKVTEKGKDVELRCDPISGHTALYWYRQSLGQGLEFLIYFQGNSAPDKSGLPSDRFSAERTGGSVSTLTIQRTQQEDSAVYLCASSFYREYGYTFGSGTRLTVV.